The T cell receptor beta chain described here comes from a study of shared clonotypes between healthy human individuals. The sample holds many counts of this clone. The assay was immunoSEQ multiplex PCR, and TCRdb's table has in-frame clones only and misses some. The repertoire includes about 110,000 clones, about 63% of them detected once, and around 24% sits in the top ten. Germline assignment: CDR1 SGHTA and CDR2 FQGNSA. The ends lost 6 bases at V and 3 bases at J; junction bases unmatched: 4. The CDR3 spans 15 residues. This TCR was recovered from a young woman in good health. The rearrangement uses TRBV7-2 and TRBJ2-7; 14 nucleotides agree with TRBD2. Sequencing input: memory CD8+ T cells sorted from blood. As for subset: CD45RO+ cells pooled with CCR7-negative TemRA cells. CDR3 DNA sequence: TGTGCCAGCAGGGGACTAGCGGGAGAGAGCTACGAGCAGTACTTC. Encoded protein: CASRGLAGESYEQYF.